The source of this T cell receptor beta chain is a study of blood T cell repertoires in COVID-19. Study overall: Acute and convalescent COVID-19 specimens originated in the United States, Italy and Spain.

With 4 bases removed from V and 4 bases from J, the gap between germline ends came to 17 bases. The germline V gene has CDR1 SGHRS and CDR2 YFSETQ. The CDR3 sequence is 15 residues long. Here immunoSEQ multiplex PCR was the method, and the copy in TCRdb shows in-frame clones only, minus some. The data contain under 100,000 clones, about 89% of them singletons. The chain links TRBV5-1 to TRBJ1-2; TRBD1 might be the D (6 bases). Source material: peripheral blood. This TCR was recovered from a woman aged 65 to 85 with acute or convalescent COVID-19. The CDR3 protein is CASSIYTGTGYGYTF. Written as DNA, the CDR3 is TGCGCCAGCAGCATCTATACAGGGACCGGCTATGGCTACACCTTC.